The clone carrying this T cell receptor (beta chain) turned up a few times. Germline loops: CDR1 DFQATT, CDR2 SNEGSKA (reference sequence). V was shortened by 7 bases and J by 3 bases, with 9 bases between the two germline ends. The CDR3 extends over 11 amino acids. Using a J-beta primer mix together with a sample-barcoded 5' primer, a second PCR was run for roughly 7 to 11 cycles. TCRdb ran MiXCR on the 5' RACE reads and lists one entry per CDR3 protein. The sample lists 1.6 million or so distinct CDR3 sequences, approximately 32% occurring once. This entry is derived from a study of blood T cells in healthy people across ages.

Input material: blood. This sequence joins TRBV20-1 and TRBJ2-5; the D is unclear. The clonotype was recovered from a woman aged 25 to 45 in good health. DNA of the CDR3: TGCAGTGGATTTCAGAAAGAGACCCAGTACTTC. This codes for CSGFQKETQYF.